Listed here are 28 T cell receptor beta chains from one sample, sequenced in a study of T cells in narcolepsy. This table comes from immunoSEQ multiplex PCR, and its TCRdb copy is limited to in-frame clones, with some not included. The profile shows some 30,000 clones, around 87% of them singletons. Sequencing was done on a sample of CD45RA- memory CD4+ T cells from PBMCs. These receptors were obtained from a human donor with narcolepsy.

Points on this clone: The sample contains more than one DNA sequence encoding this CDR3. The rearrangement uses TRBV29-1 and TRBJ2-7, with TRBD1 identical over 7 bases. CDR3 length: 12 residues. From germline, CDR1 is SQVTM and CDR2 ANQGSEA. The V segment lost 5 bases and the J segment 1 base; nucleotides outside the gene matches: 2. CDR3 amino acids: CSVRDSSYEQYF. The DNA of the CDR3 is TGCAGCGTTCGGGACAGTTCCTACGAGCAGTACTTC.

CDR3 sequence: CASSLEQLNEQFF. The CDR3 DNA is TGTGCCAGCAGCTTGGAGCAGTTAAATGAGCAGTTCTTC. This chain joins TRBV5-6 and TRBJ2-1; D gene ambiguous. The CDR3 is 13 residues long. The V end was cut by 0 bases, the J end by 7 bases, with 8 bases between. Germline values: CDR1 SGHDT, CDR2 YYEEEE.

As to this clone: The sample contains more than one DNA sequence encoding this CDR3. The chain links TRBV27 to TRBJ1-3, with D perhaps TRBD1 (5 bases). Trimming removed 6 bases at V and 7 bases at J, with 19 bases between. Germline-derived CDR1 and CDR2 are MNHEY and SMNVEV (reference sequence). This CDR3 has 15 residues. The CDR3 here is CASRPSGLYGNTIYF. CDR3 DNA sequence: TGTGCCAGCAGACCTTCAGGGCTTTATGGGAACACCATATATTTT.

The V and J genes are TRBV7-9 and TRBJ2-3; no reliable D call. The germline V gene has CDR1 SEHNR and CDR2 FQNEAQ (reference sequence). V lost 1 base and J 2 bases, leaving 7 bases between the germline ends. The CDR3 is made up of 14 amino acids. The chain's CDR3 is CASSLVDNTDTQYF. The CDR3, as DNA: TGTGCCAGCAGCTTAGTGGATAACACAGATACGCAGTATTTT.

The gene calls are TRBV9 and TRBJ2-3; D is possibly TRBD2 (6 bases). The V and J ends lost 0 bases and 5 bases respectively, with 10 bases between them. This CDR3 comprises 14 residues. CDR1 is SGDLS and CDR2 is YYNGEE in the germline V gene. The CDR3 bases are TGTGCCAGCAGCGTAGGCGGGGTGGAAGATACGCAGTATTTT. As protein: CASSVGGVEDTQYF. The whole variable domain, filled in from reference TRBV9 and TRBJ2-3, reads DSGVTQTPKHLITATGQRVTLRCSPRSGDLSVYWYQQSLDQGLQFLIQYYNGEERAKGNILERFSAQQFPDLHSELNLSSLELGDSALYFCASSVGGVEDTQYFGPGTRLTVL.

This clone was detected only a few times. V and J are TRBV7-9 and TRBJ1-2; D is possibly TRBD1 (5 bases). The CDR3 loop spans 12 amino acids. Germline V CDR1 and CDR2: SEHNR, FQNEAQ (reference sequence). Trimming took off 2 bases at V and 8 bases at J, with 9 bases between the two ends. The CDR3 loop is CASSLLGGGYTF. In DNA form, the CDR3 reads TGTGCCAGCAGCTTATTGGGGGGAGGCTACACCTTC.

The CDR3 coding sequence is TGTGCCAGCAGCCAGGGGAGGACAGGAGGAAACACCATATATTTT. It specifies CASSQGRTGGNTIYF. The J gene is TRBJ1-3, the V gene TRBV14, with 7 bases aligning to TRBD1. Germline CDR1 reads SGHDN; CDR2 reads FVKESK. With 3 bases clipped from V and 4 bases from J, the junction kept 6 bases outside the gene matches. CDR3 size: 15 residues.

DNA of the CDR3: TGCGCCAGCAGCCCGACAGCCAACTATGGCTACACCTTC. It codes for CASSPTANYGYTF. This sequence joins TRBV5-1 and TRBJ1-2, with D perhaps matching TRBD1 (5 bases). CDR3 length: 13 residues. V was trimmed by 4 bases and J by 2 bases, leaving 9 bases between them. Germline lookup yields CDR1 SGHRS and CDR2 YFSETQ.

The DNA of the CDR3 is TGTGCCAGCTTCCCCCGGGCCCCGAGCTCCTACGAGCAGTACTTC. Translated: CASFPRAPSSYEQYF. This chain links TRBV6-1 with TRBJ2-7; D is unresolved. CDR1 and CDR2 from the germline V gene are MNHNS and SASEGT. V shed 8 bases and J shed 0 bases, with 17 bases lying between them. The CDR3 spans 15 residues.

The rearrangement uses TRBV5-1 and TRBJ1-6; 10 bases agree with TRBD1. CDR1 is SGHRS, CDR2 YFSETQ, per germline. CDR3 length: 14 amino acids. The V and J ends lost 4 bases and 7 bases, in that order; junction bases with no gene match: 2. The CDR3 bases are TGCGCCAGCAGCGGGGGACAGGGGAATTCACCCCTCCACTTT. Translation: CASSGGQGNSPLHF. The variable domain in full, with the rest retrieved from reference TRBV5-1 and TRBJ1-6, is KAGVTQTPRYLIKTRGQQVTLSCSPISGHRSVSWYQQTPGQGLQFLFEYFSETQRNKGNFPGRFSGRQFSNSRSEMNVSTLELGDSALYLCASSGGQGNSPLHFGNGTRLTVT.

This rearrangement joins TRBV19 to TRBJ2-1; D possibly corresponds to TRBD2 (6 bases). Germline V gene sequence: CDR1 LNHDA, CDR2 SQIVND (reference sequence). The CDR3 covers 14 residues. V lost 7 bases, J lost 4 bases, and 14 bases lay in between. The CDR3: CASMRSGYYNEQFF. CDR3 coding DNA: TGTGCCAGTATGAGAAGCGGGTATTACAATGAGCAGTTCTTC.

This clone has just one count. The rearrangement joins TRBV11-2 to TRBJ2-2, with a tentative D call TRBD2 (5 bases). CDR1 is SGHAT, CDR2 FQNNGV, per germline. The CDR3 is 14 amino acids. Trimming cost V 2 bases and J 7 bases, with 11 bases left between them. CDR3 region: CASSLLGEGGELFF. CDR3 DNA sequence: TGTGCCAGCAGCTTACTTGGCGAGGGCGGGGAGCTGTTTTTT.

This sequence joins TRBV28 and TRBJ2-1; a possible D gene is TRBD2 (6 bases). Trimming removed 5 bases at V and 2 bases at J, with 19 bases between. The CDR3 is made up of 17 amino acids. The germline V gene encodes CDR1 MDHEN and CDR2 SYDVKM. This chain's CDR3 is CASSPPAGLATYNEQFF. The DNA of the CDR3 is TGTGCCAGCAGTCCGCCGGCGGGACTGGCGACCTACAATGAGCAGTTCTTC. The full variable domain, its missing parts supplied by reference TRBV28 and TRBJ2-1, is DVKVTQSSRYLVKRTGEKVFLECVQDMDHENMFWYRQDPGLGLRLIYFSYDVKMKEKGDIPEGYSVSREKKERFSLILESASTNQTSMYLCASSPPAGLATYNEQFFGPGTRLTVL.

This chain links TRBV12-5 with TRBJ2-7; possibly TRBD1 or TRBD2 for D (5 bases each). V was cut by 1 base and J by 6 bases, with 22 bases left in between. There are 17 residues in the CDR3. Per germline, CDR1 LGHNT and CDR2 FRNRAP. The CDR3 protein is CASGLAQMGRRPSEQYF. Here the CDR3 DNA reads TGTGCTAGTGGTTTGGCCCAGATGGGACGGAGGCCATCCGAGCAGTACTTC.

The chain recombines TRBV30 with TRBJ1-1, with D hard to call. The CDR3 runs 15 residues. V lost 0 bases and J lost 1, with 12 bases in between. The germline V gene encodes CDR1 GTSNPN and CDR2 SVGIG (reference sequence). CDR3 bases: TGTGCCTGGAGTGTAAAGAAAGGGAAGAACACTGAAGCTTTCTTT. Translating it yields CAWSVKKGKNTEAFF.

This sequence joins TRBV30 and TRBJ1-2; 8 nucleotides align to TRBD1. There are 12 residues in the CDR3. With V trimmed by 0 bases and J by 8 bases, 2 bases remained unmatched. Germline V lookup: CDR1 GTSNPN, CDR2 SVGIG (reference sequence). The CDR3 region is CAWSVGQVGYTF. DNA for the CDR3: TGTGCCTGGAGTGTGGGACAGGTGGGCTACACCTTC. The full variable domain, rest sourced from reference TRBV30 and TRBJ1-2, is SQTIHQWPATLVQPVGSPLSLECTVEGTSNPNLYWYRQAAGRGLQLLFYSVGIGQISSEVPQNLSASRPQDRQFILSSKKLLLSDSGFYLCAWSVGQVGYTFGSGTRLTVV.

The V call is TRBV6-1, the J call TRBJ1-5; 8 positions agree with TRBD1. Germline lookup yields CDR1 MNHNS and CDR2 SASEGT. The ends lost 8 bases at V and 5 bases at J; junction bases unmatched: 8. The CDR3 is 14 amino acids. CDR3: CASFGDRGYQPQHF. CDR3 DNA: TGTGCCAGCTTTGGAGACAGGGGATATCAGCCCCAGCATTTT.

This clone showed up just a few times. The CDR3 region has the DNA TGTGCCAGCAGTTACTTAGGGGGGGTAGACAATGAGCAGTTCTTC. This codes for CASSYLGGVDNEQFF. The chain uses TRBV6-5 and TRBJ2-1; perhaps TRBD2 as D (7 bases). V lost 1 base to trimming and J lost 5 bases, with 12 bases between them. Per germline, CDR1 MNHEY and CDR2 SVGAGI. The CDR3 is made up of 15 amino acids.

This sequence joins TRBV5-4 and TRBJ1-1; maybe TRBD1 (5 bases). This CDR3 has 15 amino acids. The germline V and J ends were trimmed by 4 bases and 5 bases, with 18 bases remaining between them. Per the germline V gene, CDR1 is SGHNT and CDR2 is YYREEE (reference sequence). The CDR3 loop is CASSPRAGGGTEAFF. CDR3 nucleotide sequence: TGTGCCAGCAGCCCAAGGGCCGGGGGGGGAACTGAAGCTTTCTTT.

The rearrangement uses TRBV2 and TRBJ1-2; D unclear. CDR1 is SNHLY, CDR2 FYNNEI, per germline. Trimming shortened V by 6 bases and J by 7 bases, and 18 bases separated the two germline ends. The CDR3 runs 14 residues. DNA of the CDR3: TGTGCCAGCAGCCAGAGTGGTACGGTATCTGGCTACACCTTC. Its translation is CASSQSGTVSGYTF.

The chain links TRBV19 to TRBJ1-5; TRBD1 might be the D (6 bases). The V gene's germline CDR1 is LNHDA and CDR2 SQIVND (reference sequence). CDR3 length: 15 residues. Trimming shortened V by 0 bases and J by 2 bases, and 8 bases separated the two germline ends. The CDR3 DNA is TGTGCCAGTAGTATAGACTCAGGGGGCAATCAGCCCCAGCATTTT. This codes for CASSIDSGGNQPQHF.

Notes on this clone: A read error may account for a junction end that differs from germline. The chain combines TRBV7-2 with TRBJ1-2; tentative D call: TRBD1 (5 bases). CDR3 length: 14 residues. Germline CDR1 is SGHTA and CDR2 is FQGNSA. CDR3 in amino acids: CASSSQGFDYGYIF. CDR3 coding DNA: TGTGCCAGCAGCTCCCAGGGTTTCGACTATGGCTACATCTTC.

This clone is a singleton in its sample. V and J are TRBV20-1 and TRBJ2-3; D gene ambiguous. Trimming left V 2 bases short and J 6 bases short, with 6 bases between. This CDR3 has 11 residues. The germline V gene encodes CDR1 DFQATT and CDR2 SNEGSKA (reference sequence). DNA for the CDR3: TGCAGTGCTAGACCCGGCGATACGCAGTATTTT. It translates to CSARPGDTQYF.

The rearrangement uses TRBV11-3 and TRBJ1-1, with D unresolved. The CDR3 sequence is 15 residues long. Looked up from germline, CDR1 is SGHNT and CDR2 is YENEEA. Trimming pared 5 bases from V and 0 bases from J, leaving 13 bases between. This CDR3 is CASSPRWPLNTEAFF. The DNA for the CDR3 is TGTGCCAGCAGCCCCCGTTGGCCCTTGAACACTGAAGCTTTCTTT. Together with reference TRBV11-3 and TRBJ1-1, the CDR3 gives the full variable domain: EAGVVQSPRYKIIEKKQPVAFWCNPISGHNTLYWYLQNLGQGPELLIRYENEEAVDDSQLPKDRFSAERLKGVDSTLKIQPAELGDSAVYLCASSPRWPLNTEAFFGQGTRLTVV.

This chain connects TRBV7-8 to TRBJ1-6; weak D call: TRBD1 (6 bases). This CDR3 has 14 amino acids. Germline CDR1 and CDR2: SGHVS and FQNEAQ. Trimming took 3 bases from V and 7 from J, leaving 10 bases between them. In DNA, the CDR3 is TGTGCCAGCAGCTTGGGACATCCCAATTCACCCCTCCACTTT. Translation: CASSLGHPNSPLHF.

The J gene is TRBJ2-1, the V gene TRBV27, with 13 bases identical to TRBD2. The CDR3 is 16 residues long. CDR1 is MNHEY and CDR2 is SMNVEV in the germline V gene (reference sequence). V shed 4 bases, J shed 6 bases, and the junction held 6 bases outside the gene matches. The CDR3 DNA follows: TGTGCCAGCAGTTCCCGGACTAGCGGGAGTGGCAATGAGCAGTTCTTC. It translates to CASSSRTSGSGNEQFF.

This rearrangement joins TRBV19 to TRBJ2-7, with D possibly matching TRBD2 (6 bases). Germline V CDR1 and CDR2: LNHDA, SQIVND (reference sequence). The CDR3 spans 13 residues. V was shortened by 8 bases and J by 6 bases, with 17 bases between the two germline ends. CDR3 loop: CASGGSGVAEQYF. The CDR3 bases are TGTGCCAGTGGTGGATCGGGAGTAGCCGAGCAGTACTTC.

The chain is built from TRBV15 and TRBJ1-4; D gene unclear. The CDR3 runs 15 residues. CDR1 and CDR2 (germline): LNHNV, YYDKDF (reference sequence). V was cut by 0 bases and J by 8 bases, with 13 bases left in between. CDR3: CATSRDTNDREKLFF. The CDR3 nucleotides are TGTGCCACCAGCAGAGATACTAACGACCGGGAAAAACTGTTTTTT.